This T cell receptor beta chain was retrieved from a study of Ad26.COV2.S vaccination and SARS-CoV-2 variants (dated by TCRdb to the early 2020s). At the level of the whole study: Donors in the vaccine arm were drawn from COV1001, a multicentre, randomized, double-blind, placebo-controlled phase I-IIa trial testing Ad26.COV2.S in healthy adults. Dosing of Ad26.COV2.S was intramuscular, at either 5x10^10 or 1x10^11 viral particles, delivered as one shot or as two shots spaced 56 days apart. Sequencing of the TCRbeta repertoire served to evaluate the specificity and breadth of SARS-CoV-2-reactive T cell receptors following Ad26.COV2.S vaccination. The TCR-sequenced set comprised about 32 samples: some 20 Ad26.COV2.S vaccine recipients, 5 placebo recipients and 8 SARS-CoV-2 convalescent individuals. Trial participants were randomized into five groups of five, in which low-dose or high-dose Ad26.COV2.S was given once or twice, or placebo was given on both occasions. Investigators remained blinded to trial group allocation during experiments and outcome assessment. Overall study results and their limits: Higher spike-specific TCR breadth was observed in Ad26.COV2.S recipients than in placebo recipients (P = 0.0014). Comparable non-spike TCR breadth was observed between vaccine and placebo recipients, consistent with only spike being contained in the vaccine. It was noted by the authors that total T cell responses may have been underestimated by the TCR breadth and depth analyses. After vaccination, substantial breadth of spike-specific CD8+ and CD4+ T cell responses was reported. Comparing responses between vaccine doses or regimens was not something the study was powered to do.

The treatment or condition label, as the study defines it: some 19 received Ad26.COV2.S at low or high dose, single or two shots; 5 received placebo; per-sample allocation not given. Repertoires of vaccine and placebo recipients were sequenced from samples taken on day 63 after the first injection. Between 29 July and 7 August 2020, Cohort 1b enrolled around 24 adults aged 18-55 years at one site in Boston, USA. Ad26.COV2.S was a replication-incompetent adenovirus type 26 vector that expressed a prefusion-stabilized SARS-CoV-2 spike protein derived from the original Wuhan strain. The CDR3 has 12 amino acids, counting the end cysteine and phenylalanine. Only CDR3 DNA remains: 36 bases, in frame from the first base. CDR1 and CDR2, per the germline V gene (reference sequence), are SEHNR and FQNEAQ. Trimming takes 5 bases from V and 6 bases from J, and the germline ends sit 10 bases apart. The immunoSEQ Assay was the method used to sequence TCRbeta CDR3 regions. After extraction, genomic DNA underwent amplification by bias-controlled multiplex PCR, followed by high-throughput sequencing. As for the original processing: To quantify the absolute abundance of every unique TCRbeta CDR3 region, sequences were collapsed and filtered. T cell fraction was estimated by normalization of TCRbeta template counts to usable DNA, with usable DNA being measured through amplification of reference genes present in all nucleated cells. Repertoire TCRs were annotated as SARS-CoV-2-specific when V gene, CDR3 amino acid sequence and J gene were exactly matched to a known reactive TCR set. The reference SARS-CoV-2 TCR set came from MIRA and was filtered for enrichment in COVID-19-positive ImmuneCODE repertoires, removing public or cross-reactive TCRs. Drawing on the MIRA antigens, annotated TCRs were analysed further at the level of specific ORF or position within ORF. Depth was the summed frequency of annotated unique rearrangements, while breadth was defined as annotated unique rearrangements over total unique productive rearrangements. Group comparisons of TCR breadth used two-sided Wilcoxon rank-sum tests. TCRdb mirrors the immuneACCESS table, restricted to in-frame sequences. Some clones are absent from its copies; in checked studies, under half trace to an unresolved V gene, and the reason for the others is unknown. That table furnishes V, J and clone size, whereas the DNA furnished D and trimming. This sample gives 500,000 or so clones in total; nearly 90% of them show up just once. The top ten hold about 2.4% of the sample.

Points on this clone: Which antigen it targets is not known. There are no base qualities to consult, and no much larger clone falls within one base.

The chain links TRBV7-9 with TRBJ1-1; D gene: possibly TRBD1, on 6 matching bases. This specimen consisted of peripheral blood, obtained in a trial of Ad26.COV2.S vaccine versus placebo. The receptor was derived from a person aged 18-65 years who received the Ad26.COV2.S COVID-19 vaccine or a placebo. The DNA sequence is TGTGCCAGCAGCCCACGACAGGCTGAAGCTTTCTTT. It translates as CASSPRQAEAFF. With the rest looked up from the reference TRBV7-9 and TRBJ1-1 genes rather than sequenced, the full variable domain is DTGVSQNPRHKITKRGQNVTFRCDPISEHNRLYWYRQTLGQGPEFLTYFQNEAQLEKSRLLSDRFSAERPKGSFSTLEIQRTEQGDSAMYLCASSPRQAEAFFGQGTRLTVV.